What follows are 32 T cell receptor beta chains derived from one specimen sequenced in a study of blood T cell repertoires in COVID-19. Clones were sequenced by immunoSEQ multiplex PCR, and TCRdb holds only the in-frame ones, with some missing. The profile shows roughly 200,000 clones, 80% to 90% of them singletons. Sequencing was carried out using peripheral blood. The receptor source for this set is a man aged 60 to 75 with acute or convalescent COVID-19.

The V call is TRBV14, the J call TRBJ2-7; 16 bases agree with TRBD2. Per the germline V gene, CDR1 is SGHDN and CDR2 is FVKESK. The V and J ends lost 4 bases and 5 bases, in that order; junction bases with no gene match: 11. The CDR3 has 18 amino acids. CDR3 nucleotide sequence: TGTGCCAGCAGCCTACCGGGACTAGCGGGAGGGCGGGTCCACGAGCAGTACTTC. Protein sequence: CASSLPGLAGGRVHEQYF.

The chain combines TRBV7-9 with TRBJ2-2; D ambiguous. The V end lost 5 bases, the J end lost 2 bases, and 9 bases lay between the germline ends. The germline V gene has CDR1 SEHNR and CDR2 FQNEAQ (reference sequence). The CDR3 is 14 amino acids. As DNA, the CDR3 is TGTGCCAGCAGCCCCTCCGTAAACACCGGGGAGCTGTTTTTT. Amino acid sequence: CASSPSVNTGELFF.

The rearrangement uses TRBV13 and TRBJ1-2; D might be TRBD1 (5 bases). The germline V gene has CDR1 PRHDT and CDR2 FYEKMQ (reference sequence). Trimming left V 0 bases short and J 4 bases short, with 9 bases between. This CDR3 is 14 amino acids long. CDR3: CASSLGTGTYGYTF. The CDR3 DNA reads TGTGCCAGCAGCTTAGGAACAGGTACCTATGGCTACACCTTC.

The rearrangement links TRBV2 to TRBJ2-3; TRBD2 matches 9 bases. CDR1 is SNHLY and CDR2 is FYNNEI in the germline V gene. The CDR3 sequence is 14 residues long. The J segment lost 6 bases and the V segment lost 10 bases, leaving 11 bases of the junction unmatched. The CDR3 loop is CAIDGTSLTDTQYF. CDR3 bases: TGTGCCATCGACGGGACTAGCCTCACGGATACGCAGTATTTT.

The CDR3 bases are TGCGCCAGCAGCCCCCAGGGGGCCGCCTACGAGCAGTACTTC. Protein sequence: CASSPQGAAYEQYF. The V call is TRBV5-1, the J call TRBJ2-7; 8 positions match TRBD1. Germline loops: CDR1 SGHRS, CDR2 YFSETQ. J lost 2 bases, V lost 4 bases, and 5 bases had no gene match. The CDR3 covers 14 residues.

This chain joins TRBV28 and TRBJ2-3; TRBD2 agrees at 7 bases. V lost 5 bases, J lost 3 bases, and 5 bases stayed unmatched. The germline V gene encodes CDR1 MDHEN and CDR2 SYDVKM. This CDR3 region has 14 residues. The DNA for the CDR3 is TGTGCCAGCAGTCCTCAGCGGGAAACAGATACGCAGTATTTT. Amino acid sequence: CASSPQRETDTQYF.

The chain combines TRBV5-1 with TRBJ2-6, with D possibly TRBD2 on 5 matching bases. V shed 7 bases and J shed 1 base, with 15 bases lying between them. Germline V gene data show CDR1 as SGHRS and CDR2 as YFSETQ. This CDR3 region has 16 residues. The CDR3: CASAQAGKSGANVLTF. In DNA, the CDR3 is TGCGCCAGCGCCCAAGCCGGGAAATCTGGGGCCAACGTCCTGACTTTC.

The chain employs TRBV28 and TRBJ2-7, with 10 bases lining up with TRBD1. The CDR3 consists of 16 residues. V trimming: 6 bases; J trimming: 0 bases; junction bases outside the gene matches: 8. The germline V gene encodes CDR1 MDHEN and CDR2 SYDVKM. CDR3 DNA: TGTGCCAGCAGGGGGGCCGGACAGGGGGACTCCTACGAGCAGTACTTC. Amino acids: CASRGAGQGDSYEQYF.

This chain links TRBV19 with TRBJ1-4; TRBD1 matches 7 bases. Trimming removed 5 bases from V and 7 bases from J; junction bases left unmatched: 19. Germline V lookup: CDR1 LNHDA, CDR2 SQIVND (reference sequence). The CDR3 runs to 18 residues. DNA for the CDR3: TGTGCCAGTAGTGGGCATGGGCCCGGACAGGCCTCCCTTGAAAAACTGTTTTTT. This sequence encodes CASSGHGPGQASLEKLFF.

This clone has just one count. This sequence joins TRBV19 and TRBJ1-6, with a possible D match to TRBD1 (6 bases). The germline CDR1 and CDR2 sequences are LNHDA and SQIVND (reference sequence). Trimming left V 4 bases short and J 4 bases short, with 11 bases between. The CDR3 consists of 15 residues. CDR3: CASSTGDLYNSPLHF. The CDR3 DNA follows: TGTGCCAGTAGTACAGGGGACCTTTATAATTCACCCCTCCACTTT.

The V call is TRBV24-1, the J call TRBJ2-1; 10 nucleotides agree with TRBD1. Germline V gives CDR1 KGHDR, CDR2 SFDVKD. This CDR3 has 15 residues. Trimming at V came to 8 bases and at J to 2 bases, leaving 5 bases not matched to a gene. In DNA form, the CDR3 reads TGTGCCACCACTGCCGGGACAGGGGCCTACAATGAGCAGTTCTTC. This gives the protein CATTAGTGAYNEQFF.

V gene TRBV18 combines with J gene TRBJ1-1; D is possibly TRBD1 (5 bases). CDR3 size: 14 residues. CDR1 is KGHSH, CDR2 LQKENI, per germline. Between the trimmed V and J ends, which lost 4 bases and 3 bases, there was a span of 12 bases. CDR3 DNA: TGTGCCAGCTCACTTACCTGGGGGGACACTGAAGCTTTCTTT. This codes for CASSLTWGDTEAFF.

This rearrangement joins TRBV27 to TRBJ1-5; no firm D call. V was shortened by 0 bases and J by 0 bases, with 3 bases between the two germline ends. CDR1 is MNHEY and CDR2 is SMNVEV in the germline V gene (reference sequence). The CDR3 has 14 residues. CDR3 coding DNA: TGTGCCAGCAGTTTATCGAGTAGCAATCAGCCCCAGCATTTT. Amino acid sequence: CASSLSSSNQPQHF.

The chain recombines TRBV6-5 with TRBJ1-2, with D uncertain. Trimming took 7 bases from V and 4 from J, leaving 4 bases between them. The germline V gene encodes CDR1 MNHEY and CDR2 SVGAGI. The CDR3 loop spans 10 amino acids. Here the CDR3 DNA reads TGTGCCAGCAATAGCTATGGCTACACCTTC. It specifies CASNSYGYTF.

The chain uses TRBV5-1 and TRBJ1-2, with 7 positions matching TRBD1. V shed 3 bases, J shed 2 bases, and the junction held 13 bases outside the gene matches. From germline, CDR1 is SGHRS and CDR2 YFSETQ. The CDR3 loop spans 17 amino acids. In DNA form, the CDR3 reads TGCGCCAGCAGCTGGGGGGCCCAGGGGGTGGCCAACTATGGCTACACCTTC. Its translation: CASSWGAQGVANYGYTF.

This clone was counted once. The same CDR3 is also encoded by other DNA sequences in this sample. The chain joins TRBV12-3 or TRBV12-4 to TRBJ2-7, with TRBD2 matching 10 bases. V was clipped by 8 bases and J by 2 bases; unmatched bases: 3. The CDR3 length is 13 residues. CDR3 residues: CASSLAGAYEQYF. CDR3 nucleotides: TGTGCCAGCTCCCTAGCGGGGGCCTACGAGCAGTACTTC.

The chain is built from TRBV19 and TRBJ1-5, with a weak D call TRBD1 (5 bases). Germline V gives CDR1 LNHDA, CDR2 SQIVND (reference sequence). Trimming stripped 6 bases from V and 7 bases from J, with 16 bases between. This CDR3 comprises 14 residues. CDR3 in DNA: TGTGCCAGTAGCCCTTGGGGGGAAACGCAGCCCCAGCATTTT. This gives the protein CASSPWGETQPQHF.

The chain is built from TRBV18 and TRBJ2-7; 8 bases agree with TRBD1. Germline assignment: CDR1 KGHSH and CDR2 LQKENI. The CDR3 is 14 residues long. V lost 3 bases and J lost 0; bases outside the gene matches: 1. The CDR3 loop reads CASSPGQVSYEQYF. The CDR3, as DNA: TGTGCCAGCTCACCGGGACAGGTCTCCTACGAGCAGTACTTC.

This chain links TRBV6-1 with TRBJ2-7, with 11 bases fitting TRBD2. The V gene end was trimmed by 0 bases and the J gene end by 4 bases; junction bases not matched to a gene: 2. The CDR3 is made up of 15 amino acids. Germline V lookup: CDR1 MNHNS, CDR2 SASEGT. The CDR3 DNA reads TGTGCCAGCAGTGAAGCAACTAGCGGGAGTTACGAGCAGTACTTC. It specifies CASSEATSGSYEQYF.

This chain connects TRBV5-1 to TRBJ1-2, with D possibly being TRBD1 (6 bases). Germline CDR1 and CDR2: SGHRS and YFSETQ. This CDR3 region has 15 residues. Trimming pared 4 bases from V and 0 bases from J, leaving 13 bases between. CDR3 amino acids: CASSLTGQTNYGYTF. As DNA, the CDR3 is TGCGCCAGCAGCCTAACGGGACAAACTAACTATGGCTACACCTTC.

This clone turned up a few times. At one of its ends the junction is not consistent with the germline gene, which may arise from a read error. The rearrangement joins TRBV7-7 to TRBJ2-5; D is ambiguous. CDR1 and CDR2 (germline): SSHAT, FNYEAQ (reference sequence). The CDR3 sequence is 13 residues long. The CDR3 here is CASSFGAEETQYF. CDR3 DNA sequence: TGTGCTAGCAGCTTTGGAGCTGAAGAGACCCAGTACTTC.

V usage is TRBV30 and J usage is TRBJ1-1, with 7 bases lining up with TRBD1. Looked up from germline, CDR1 is GTSNPN and CDR2 is SVGIG (reference sequence). J lost 2 bases, V lost 5 bases, and 5 bases had no gene match. The CDR3 loop spans 13 amino acids. CDR3 amino acids: CAWEGQPNTEAFF. Written as DNA, the CDR3 is TGTGCCTGGGAGGGACAGCCCAACACTGAAGCTTTCTTT.

V gene TRBV10-2 combines with J gene TRBJ2-1, with 8 bases fitting TRBD2. The V segment lost 2 bases and the J segment 7 bases; nucleotides outside the gene matches: 13. Germline V gene data show CDR1 as WSHSY and CDR2 as SAAADI. The CDR3 runs to 17 residues. As DNA, the CDR3 is TGCGCCAGCAGTGAGCCAAAGGGAGCGGGAGAGTCTAATGAGCAGTTCTTC. This translates into CASSEPKGAGESNEQFF.

This clone was recorded once. The chain links TRBV3-1 (or the pseudogene TRBV3-2) to TRBJ1-3, with 9 bases matching TRBD1. V lost 5 bases to trimming and J lost 4 bases; unmatched junction nucleotides: 6. This CDR3 comprises 15 residues. Germline V CDR1 and CDR2: LGHDT, YNNKEL (reference sequence). CDR3 sequence reads: CASSGTGRTGNTIYF. The CDR3 bases are TGTGCCAGCAGCGGGACAGGGAGAACGGGAAACACCATATATTTT.

This clone has just one count. DNA for the CDR3: TGTGCCAGCAGCGACAAACGCGATCCGACAGGGTTTAACACTGAAGCTTTCTTT. Its protein is CASSDKRDPTGFNTEAFF. The chain carries TRBV7-8 and TRBJ1-1; TRBD1 aligns across 7 bases. The germline gives CDR1 SGHVS, CDR2 FQNEAQ. Trimming removed 5 bases from V and 2 bases from J; junction bases left unmatched: 17. This CDR3 has 18 amino acids. Full variable domain (remainder filled in from reference TRBV7-8 and TRBJ1-1): GAGVSQSPRYKVAKRGQDVALRCDPISGHVSLFWYQQALGQGPEFLTYFQNEAQLDKSGLPSDRFFAERPEGSVSTLKIQRTQQEDSAVYLCASSDKRDPTGFNTEAFFGQGTRLTVV.

The chain combines TRBV5-4 with TRBJ1-5, with D uncertain. Trimming shortened V by 4 bases and J by 0 bases, and 8 bases separated the two germline ends. This CDR3 has 14 amino acids. Germline values: CDR1 SGHNT, CDR2 YYREEE (reference sequence). CDR3 in amino acids: CASSVQSSNQPQHF. For the CDR3, the DNA is TGTGCCAGCAGCGTCCAGTCTAGCAATCAGCCCCAGCATTTT. The full variable domain, with the rest looked up from reference TRBV5-4 and TRBJ1-5, is ETGVTQSPTHLIKTRGQQVTLRCSSQSGHNTVSWYQQALGQGPQFIFQYYREEENGRGNFPPRFSGLQFPNYSSELNVNALELDDSALYLCASSVQSSNQPQHFGDGTRLSIL.

The rearrangement joins TRBV9 to TRBJ2-1; 13 nucleotides line up with TRBD2. CDR1 and CDR2 (germline): SGDLS, YYNGEE. CDR3 length: 16 residues. The V and J ends lost 0 bases and 6 bases, in that order; junction bases with no gene match: 3. This CDR3 reads CASSVVGTSGVNEQFF. The CDR3 DNA is TGTGCCAGCAGCGTAGTAGGGACTAGCGGGGTCAATGAGCAGTTCTTC. The full variable domain, its missing parts supplied by reference TRBV9 and TRBJ2-1, is DSGVTQTPKHLITATGQRVTLRCSPRSGDLSVYWYQQSLDQGLQFLIQYYNGEERAKGNILERFSAQQFPDLHSELNLSSLELGDSALYFCASSVVGTSGVNEQFFGPGTRLTVL.

This clone was recorded a few times. The chain is built from TRBV11-2 and TRBJ2-7, with 7 bases identical to TRBD1. The junction had 3 bases not matched to a gene; V was cut back by 4 bases and J by 0 bases. The CDR3 extends over 14 amino acids. The germline V gene encodes CDR1 SGHAT and CDR2 FQNNGV. The CDR3 spells CASSSGQLSYEQYF. CDR3 bases: TGTGCCAGCAGCTCGGGACAGCTCTCCTACGAGCAGTACTTC.

This clone has just one count. A read error may produce the germline difference seen at one junction end. The chain carries TRBV9 and TRBJ1-2; the D gene is possibly TRBD1 (6 bases). This CDR3 contains 15 residues. Germline V gives CDR1 SGDLS, CDR2 YYNGEE. For the CDR3, the DNA is TGTGCCAGCAGCGTAGGGACACAGGGTAACTATGGCCACACCTTC. Its protein product is CASSVGTQGNYGHTF.

The chain couples TRBV27 to TRBJ2-7; 10 nucleotides line up with TRBD1. Trimming removed 5 bases from V and 4 bases from J; junction bases left unmatched: 5. This CDR3 region has 14 residues. Germline V gives CDR1 MNHEY, CDR2 SMNVEV (reference sequence). The DNA of the CDR3 is TGTGCCAGCAGTACCGGACAGGGGGGGTACGAGCAGTACTTC. This translates into CASSTGQGGYEQYF.

The sample holds one count of this clone. The J gene is TRBJ2-7, the V gene TRBV6-5, with a possible D match to TRBD1 (6 bases). This CDR3 is 15 amino acids long. Per germline, CDR1 MNHEY and CDR2 SVGAGI. V lost 2 bases, J lost 6 bases, and 17 bases lay in between. Here the CDR3 DNA reads TGTGCCAGCAGTTACATAAAGGGGGTTTTGGGCGAGCAGTACTTC. Translating it yields CASSYIKGVLGEQYF.

The gene calls are TRBV4-3 and TRBJ2-1; TRBD2 aligns across 7 bases. This CDR3 has 16 residues. V trimming: 2 bases; J trimming: 4 bases; junction bases outside the gene matches: 8. CDR1 and CDR2 (germline): LGHNA, YSLEER. CDR3 region: CASSQKAGVGYNEQFF. The DNA for the CDR3 is TGCGCCAGCAGCCAAAAGGCGGGAGTTGGTTACAATGAGCAGTTCTTC.